The 9 T cell receptor beta chains given below trace back to one sample, sequenced in a study of T cells in Graves' hyperthyroidism and ophthalmopathy. Amplified TCR beta CDR3 regions derived from RNA transcripts. Researchers ran a first-round RT-PCR on the TCR CDR3 using the HTBI primer set. Via MiXCR, TCRdb re-called the multiplex PCR reads, giving one row per CDR3 protein. Of a few hundred thousand distinct CDR3 sequences listed, more than 12% are singletons. Specimen: blood. Receptor source: a woman aged 35 to 49 with Graves' hyperthyroidism that later progressed to Graves' ophthalmopathy.

This clonotype was detected many times. The V gene is TRBV5-1, the J gene TRBJ2-7, with 13 nucleotides matching TRBD2. V shed 4 bases and J 7 bases; nucleotides not matched to a gene: 17. The germline gives CDR1 SGHRS, CDR2 YFSETQ. The CDR3 loop spans 18 amino acids. This chain's CDR3 is CASSVTNLLAGGPREQYF. The CDR3 coding sequence is TGCGCCAGCAGCGTGACAAACTTACTAGCGGGAGGGCCAAGGGAGCAGTACTTC.

Points on this clonotype: It is likely a read error, because the conserved phenylalanine at the end of the CDR3 is missing. The limits of the CDR3 on the DNA are not certain, so only TCRdb's listed CDR3 is given. The chain combines TRBV20-1 with TRBJ2-1. The CDR3 is made up of 12 amino acids, end residues included. Germline CDR1 is DFQATT and CDR2 is SNEGSKA (reference sequence). CDR3 residues: CSASGSYNEHFI.

The chain is built from TRBV28 and TRBJ2-2, with TRBD1 matching over 11 bases. From germline, CDR1 is MDHEN and CDR2 SYDVKM. The CDR3 is made up of 18 amino acids. Trimming at V came to 7 bases and at J to 1 base, leaving 11 bases not matched to a gene. CDR3 in DNA: TGTGCCAGCATCCTGAGGACAGGGGGCGCTGGGAACACCGGGGAGCTGTTTTTT. Amino acid sequence: CASILRTGGAGNTGELFF.

J is TRBJ2-5 and V is TRBV9; 15 bases align to TRBD2. This CDR3 is built from 16 residues. CDR1 SGDLS and CDR2 YYNGEE come from the germline V gene. Trimming took 4 bases from V and 5 from J; bases not matched to a gene: 6. CDR3 sequence (DNA): TGTGCCAGCAGCAGAAGAGGACTAGCGGGAGGGGAGACCCAGTACTTC. This codes for CASSRRGLAGGETQYF.

This clonotype appeared many times. This chain uses TRBV5-1 with TRBJ2-7, with 15 positions matching TRBD2. This CDR3 contains 16 residues. The germline V gene encodes CDR1 SGHRS and CDR2 YFSETQ. Trimming removed 6 bases from V and 9 bases from J; junction bases left unmatched: 13. CDR3 DNA sequence: TGCGCCAGCACGGAAAGGACTAGCGGGAGGGCCCTACGGCAGTACTTC. Its translation: CASTERTSGRALRQYF.

This clonotype showed up just a few times. The chain recombines TRBV29-1 with TRBJ2-7, with TRBD2 as a possible D gene (6 bases). V was shortened by 6 bases and J by 0 bases, with 12 bases between the two germline ends. In germline, CDR1 is SQVTM, CDR2 ANQGSEA. The CDR3 totals 13 residues. CDR3 residues: CSVGTPSSYEQYF. CDR3 nucleotides: TGCAGCGTCGGGACTCCTAGCTCCTACGAGCAGTACTTC.

This clonotype showed up many times. This chain's CDR3 is CASSEPPWGNQPQHF. CDR3 sequence (DNA): TGTGCCAGCAGTGAACCCCCTTGGGGCAATCAGCCCCAGCATTTT. J is TRBJ1-5 and V is TRBV6-1; unclear D gene. CDR1 is MNHNS and CDR2 is SASEGT in the germline V gene. Trimming shortened V by 2 bases and J by 2 bases, and 10 bases separated the two germline ends. The CDR3 runs to 15 residues.

This clonotype appeared many times. This chain joins TRBV19 and TRBJ1-6; D gene uncertain. The CDR3 is made up of 14 amino acids. The V end was cut by 10 bases, the J end by 4 bases, with 14 bases between. Germline V gives CDR1 LNHDA, CDR2 SQIVND (reference sequence). The CDR3 DNA sequence: TGTGCCACCCGGGAGGAGGGATATAATTCACCCCTCCACTTT. Translation: CATREEGYNSPLHF.

This clonotype was counted at least ten times. This sequence joins TRBV6-2 or TRBV6-3 and TRBJ1-6; D ambiguous. CDR3 size: 13 residues. The V gene's germline CDR1 is MNHEY and CDR2 SVGEGT. Trimming took 6 bases from V and 15 from J, leaving 18 bases between them. The CDR3 sequence: CASSSAPSGGLHF. The CDR3 DNA reads as TGTGCCAGCAGCTCCGCACCTTCGGGAGGCCTCCACTTT.